This T cell receptor beta chain was profiled in a study of cytotoxic CD8 clonotypes in ibrutinib-treated CLL. The ends were cut back, 3 bases at V and 6 bases at J, with 13 bases in the middle. From germline, CDR1 is SGHRS and CDR2 YFSETQ. The CDR3 has 14 residues. Assay used: immunoSEQ multiplex PCR; TCRdb lists only in-frame clones, some missing. This sample has around 140,000 clones; 80% occur once, and the top ten carry 6% to 9.5%. Sample: PBMCs, taken after 36 months of ibrutinib treatment. The chain employs TRBV5-1 and TRBJ2-1; a possible D gene is TRBD2 (5 bases). This TCR derives from a human donor with chronic lymphocytic leukemia. The CDR3 DNA sequence: TGCGCCAGCAGCTCCGGACTTACCAGCAATGAGCAGTTCTTC. This gives the protein CASSSGLTSNEQFF. The full variable domain, its missing parts supplied by reference TRBV5-1 and TRBJ2-1, is KAGVTQTPRYLIKTRGQQVTLSCSPISGHRSVSWYQQTPGQGLQFLFEYFSETQRNKGNFPGRFSGRQFSNSRSEMNVSTLELGDSALYLCASSSGLTSNEQFFGPGTRLTVL.